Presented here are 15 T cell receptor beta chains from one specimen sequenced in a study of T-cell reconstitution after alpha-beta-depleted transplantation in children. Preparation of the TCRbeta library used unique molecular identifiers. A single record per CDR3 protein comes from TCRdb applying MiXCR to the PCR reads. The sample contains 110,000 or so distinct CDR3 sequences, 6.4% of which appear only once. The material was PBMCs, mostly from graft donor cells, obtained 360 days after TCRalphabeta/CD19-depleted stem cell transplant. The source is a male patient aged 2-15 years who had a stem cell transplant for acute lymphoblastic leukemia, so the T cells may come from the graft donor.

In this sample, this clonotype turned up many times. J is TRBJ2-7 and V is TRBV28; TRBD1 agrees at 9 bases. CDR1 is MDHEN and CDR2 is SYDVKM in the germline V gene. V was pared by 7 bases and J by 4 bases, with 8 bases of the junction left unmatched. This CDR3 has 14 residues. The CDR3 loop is CASTSIQGAYEQYF. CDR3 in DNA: TGTGCCAGCACCTCCATACAGGGGGCTTACGAGCAGTACTTC.

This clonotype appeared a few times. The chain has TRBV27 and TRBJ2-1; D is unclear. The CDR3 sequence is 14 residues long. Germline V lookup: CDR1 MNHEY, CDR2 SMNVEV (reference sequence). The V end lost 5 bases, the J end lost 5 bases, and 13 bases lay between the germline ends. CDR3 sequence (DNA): TGTGCCAGCAGTCAGCGCCAGGTCAACAATGAGCAGTTCTTC. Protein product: CASSQRQVNNEQFF.

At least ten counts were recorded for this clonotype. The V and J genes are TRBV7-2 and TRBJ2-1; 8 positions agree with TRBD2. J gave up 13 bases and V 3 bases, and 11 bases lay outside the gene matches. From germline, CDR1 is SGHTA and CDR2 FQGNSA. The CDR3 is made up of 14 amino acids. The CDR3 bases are TGTGCCAGCAGCTTCTCCGCCCTACTAGCGGTACAGTTCTTC. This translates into CASSFSALLAVQFF. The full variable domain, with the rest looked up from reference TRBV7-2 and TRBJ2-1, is GAGVSQSPSNKVTEKGKDVELRCDPISGHTALYWYRQSLGQGLEFLIYFQGNSAPDKSGLPSDRFSAERTGGSVSTLTIQRTQQEDSAVYLCASSFSALLAVQFFGPGTRLTVL.

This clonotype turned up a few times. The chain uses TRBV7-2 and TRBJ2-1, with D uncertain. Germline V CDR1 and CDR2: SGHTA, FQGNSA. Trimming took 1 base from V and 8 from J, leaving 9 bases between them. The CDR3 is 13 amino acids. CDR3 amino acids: CASSLEPRHEQFF. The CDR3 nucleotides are TGTGCCAGCAGCTTAGAGCCTCGCCATGAGCAGTTCTTC.

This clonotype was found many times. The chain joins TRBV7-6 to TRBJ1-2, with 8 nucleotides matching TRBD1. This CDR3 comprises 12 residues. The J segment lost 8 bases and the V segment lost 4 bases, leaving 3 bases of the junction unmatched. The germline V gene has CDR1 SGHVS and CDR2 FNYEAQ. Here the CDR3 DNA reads TGTGCCAGCAGCTCGACAGGGGAGGGCTACACCTTC. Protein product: CASSSTGEGYTF. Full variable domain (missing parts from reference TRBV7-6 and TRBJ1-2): GAGVSQSPRYKVTKRGQDVALRCDPISGHVSLYWYRQALGQGPEFLTYFNYEAQQDKSGLPNDRFSAERPEGSISTLTIQRTEQRDSAMYRCASSSTGEGYTFGSGTRLTVV.

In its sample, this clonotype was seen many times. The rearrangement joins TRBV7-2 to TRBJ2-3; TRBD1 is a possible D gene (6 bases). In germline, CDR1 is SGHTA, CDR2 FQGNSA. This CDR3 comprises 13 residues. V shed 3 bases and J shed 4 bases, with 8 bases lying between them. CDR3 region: CASSFRTADTQYF. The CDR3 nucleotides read TGTGCCAGCAGCTTCCGGACAGCAGATACGCAGTATTTT.

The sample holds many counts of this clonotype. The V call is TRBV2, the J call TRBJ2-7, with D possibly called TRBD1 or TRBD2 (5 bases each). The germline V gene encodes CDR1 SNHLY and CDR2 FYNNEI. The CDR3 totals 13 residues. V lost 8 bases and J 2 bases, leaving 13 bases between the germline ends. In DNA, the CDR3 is TGTGCCAGCGATGGGGACCTGACCTACGAGCAGTACTTC. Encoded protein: CASDGDLTYEQYF.

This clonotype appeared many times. The CDR3 DNA is TGTGCCATCGGGGGGCCAGCCAATGAGCAGTTCTTC. Its translation: CAIGGPANEQFF. V gene TRBV10-3 combines with J gene TRBJ2-1; tentatively, D is TRBD1 or TRBD2 (6 bases each). CDR3 length: 12 residues. Germline loops: CDR1 ENHRY, CDR2 SYGVKD. V gave up 8 bases and J gave up 6 bases, with 11 bases separating them.

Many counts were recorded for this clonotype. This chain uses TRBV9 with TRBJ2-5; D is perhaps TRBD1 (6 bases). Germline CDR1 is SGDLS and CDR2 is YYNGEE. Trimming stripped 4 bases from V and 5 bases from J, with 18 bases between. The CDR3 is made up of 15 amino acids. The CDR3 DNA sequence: TGTGCCAGCAGCCCCCAAAACAGGGTTTACGAGACCCAGTACTTC. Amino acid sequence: CASSPQNRVYETQYF.

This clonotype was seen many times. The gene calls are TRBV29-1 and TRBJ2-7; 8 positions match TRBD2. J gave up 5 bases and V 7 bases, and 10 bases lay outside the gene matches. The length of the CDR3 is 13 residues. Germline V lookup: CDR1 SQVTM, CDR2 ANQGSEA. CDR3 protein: CSGLGLEVNEQYF. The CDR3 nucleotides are TGCAGCGGCCTGGGACTAGAGGTCAACGAGCAGTACTTC.

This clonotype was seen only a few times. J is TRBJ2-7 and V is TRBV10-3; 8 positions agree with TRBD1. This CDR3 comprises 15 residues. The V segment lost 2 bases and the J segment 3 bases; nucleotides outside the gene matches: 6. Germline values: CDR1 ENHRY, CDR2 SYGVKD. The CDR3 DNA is TGTGCCATCAGTGAGCTCCGGGACAGGCACTACGAGCAGTACTTC. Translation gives CAISELRDRHYEQYF.

The CDR3, as DNA: TGTGCCAGCAGGAAACTAGCGGGGGTTGTAAGCACAGATACGCAGTATTTT. This sequence encodes CASRKLAGVVSTDTQYF. V usage is TRBV6-1 and J usage is TRBJ2-3; 11 bases align to TRBD2. The CDR3 consists of 17 residues. After removal of 6 bases from V and 0 bases from J, the junction contained 8 bases not matched to a gene. The germline V gene encodes CDR1 MNHNS and CDR2 SASEGT.

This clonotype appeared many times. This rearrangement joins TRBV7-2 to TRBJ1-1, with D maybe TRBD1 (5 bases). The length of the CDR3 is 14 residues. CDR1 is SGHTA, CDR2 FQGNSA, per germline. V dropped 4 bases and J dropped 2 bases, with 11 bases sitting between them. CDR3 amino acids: CASSSGLVNTEAFF. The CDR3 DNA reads TGTGCCAGCAGCTCAGGGTTGGTAAACACTGAAGCTTTCTTT.

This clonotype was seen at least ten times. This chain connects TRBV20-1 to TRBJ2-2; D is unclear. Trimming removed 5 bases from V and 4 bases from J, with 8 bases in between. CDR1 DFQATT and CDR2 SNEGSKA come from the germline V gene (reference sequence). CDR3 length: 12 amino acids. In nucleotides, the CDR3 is TGCAGTGCTCAACCTGCCACCGGGGAGCTGTTTTTT. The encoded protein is CSAQPATGELFF.

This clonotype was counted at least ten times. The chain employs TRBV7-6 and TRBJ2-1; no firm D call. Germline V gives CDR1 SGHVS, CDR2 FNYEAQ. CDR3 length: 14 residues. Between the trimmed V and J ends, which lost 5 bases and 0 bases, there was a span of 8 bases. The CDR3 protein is CASSPANSYNEQFF. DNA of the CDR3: TGTGCCAGCAGCCCCGCAAACTCCTACAATGAGCAGTTCTTC.